This TCR beta chain was sequenced during a study of T cells in localized non-small cell lung cancer. The study's findings and limits: Measurement of T cell clonality placed uninvolved adjacent lung highest, above the level in tumor.

The CDR3 runs to 12 residues. Germline V CDR1 and CDR2: SGDLS, YYNGEE. The V end lost 0 bases, the J end lost 9 bases, and 7 bases lay between the germline ends. Only in-frame clones appear in the TCRdb table, and some are missing; sequencing was by immunoSEQ multiplex PCR. The top ten clones hold 25% to 30% of a sample with 15,000 to 17,000 clones, around 87% of them seen once. This clone has just one count. Its antigen is currently unknown. This sequence originates from a male donor older than 55 with stage II lung adenocarcinoma. The rearrangement joins TRBV9 to TRBJ1-5, with a tentative D call TRBD1 (5 bases). The sample in question was peripheral blood mononuclear cells, obtained before any cancer treatment. For the CDR3, the DNA is TGTGCCAGCAGCGTAGGGGGGGGGCCCCAGCATTTT. This codes for CASSVGGGPQHF.